The following is a T cell receptor (beta chain) sequence with its context. The entry originates in a study of blood T cell repertoires in COVID-19. Study summary: Both acute and convalescent COVID-19 samples were obtained from the United States, Italy and Spain. T cells, B-cell-depleted T cells, or PBMCs provided the cDNA or gDNA that served as material.

With 5 bases removed from V and 2 bases from J, the gap between germline ends came to 16 bases. CDR3 length: 15 amino acids. The germline V gene has CDR1 LNHDA and CDR2 SQIVND (reference sequence). Under the authors' procedure: Reference gene primer amplification in the assay estimated nucleated cell counts. Sequencing used immunoSEQ multiplex PCR; TCRdb keeps in-frame clones, though not all of them. The V and J calls and the clone size are those of that table, but D and trimming were determined from the DNA. The table includes roughly 30,000 clones, roughly 87% detected once. Specimen: peripheral blood. The receptor was derived from a human donor in a cohort sampled during active COVID-19. This chain joins TRBV19 and TRBJ2-7; TRBD1 is a possible D gene (5 bases). In nucleotides, the CDR3 is TGTGCCAGTAGTTTGACAGTCCGTCCCCCCTACGAGCAGTACTTC. Protein sequence: CASSLTVRPPYEQYF.